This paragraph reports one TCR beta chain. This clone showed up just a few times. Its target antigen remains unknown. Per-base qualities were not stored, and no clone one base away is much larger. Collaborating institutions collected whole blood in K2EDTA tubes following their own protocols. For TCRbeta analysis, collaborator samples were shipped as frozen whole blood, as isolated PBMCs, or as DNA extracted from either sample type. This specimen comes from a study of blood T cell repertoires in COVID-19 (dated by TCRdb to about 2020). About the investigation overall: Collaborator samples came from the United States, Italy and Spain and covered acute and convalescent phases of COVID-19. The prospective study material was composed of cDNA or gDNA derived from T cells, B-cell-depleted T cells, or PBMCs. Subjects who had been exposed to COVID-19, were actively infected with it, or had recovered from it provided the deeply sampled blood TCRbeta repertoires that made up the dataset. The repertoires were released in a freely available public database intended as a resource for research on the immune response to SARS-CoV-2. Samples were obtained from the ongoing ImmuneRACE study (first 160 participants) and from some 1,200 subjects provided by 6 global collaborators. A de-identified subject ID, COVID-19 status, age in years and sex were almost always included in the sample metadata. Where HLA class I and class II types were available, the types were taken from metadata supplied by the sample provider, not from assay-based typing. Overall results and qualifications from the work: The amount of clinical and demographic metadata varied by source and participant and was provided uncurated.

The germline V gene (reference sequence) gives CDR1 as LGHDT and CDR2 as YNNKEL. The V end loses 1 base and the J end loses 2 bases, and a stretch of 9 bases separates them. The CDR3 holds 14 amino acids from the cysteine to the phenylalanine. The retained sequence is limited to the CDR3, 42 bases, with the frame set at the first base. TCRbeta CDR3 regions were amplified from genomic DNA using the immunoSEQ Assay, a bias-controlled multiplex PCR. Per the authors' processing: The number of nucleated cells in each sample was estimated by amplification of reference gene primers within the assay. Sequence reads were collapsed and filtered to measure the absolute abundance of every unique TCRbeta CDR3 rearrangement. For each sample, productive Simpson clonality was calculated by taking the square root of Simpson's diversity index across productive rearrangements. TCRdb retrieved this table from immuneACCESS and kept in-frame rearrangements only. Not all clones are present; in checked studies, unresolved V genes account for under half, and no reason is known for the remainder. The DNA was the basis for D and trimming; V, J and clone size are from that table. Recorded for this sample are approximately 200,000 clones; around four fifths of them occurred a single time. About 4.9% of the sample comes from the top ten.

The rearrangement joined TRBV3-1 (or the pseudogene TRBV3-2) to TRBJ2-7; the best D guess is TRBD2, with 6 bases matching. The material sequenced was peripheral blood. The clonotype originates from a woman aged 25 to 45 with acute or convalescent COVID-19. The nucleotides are TGTGCCAGCAGCCAAGGACTAGGAGCCTACGAGCAGTACTTC. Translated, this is CASSQGLGAYEQYF.